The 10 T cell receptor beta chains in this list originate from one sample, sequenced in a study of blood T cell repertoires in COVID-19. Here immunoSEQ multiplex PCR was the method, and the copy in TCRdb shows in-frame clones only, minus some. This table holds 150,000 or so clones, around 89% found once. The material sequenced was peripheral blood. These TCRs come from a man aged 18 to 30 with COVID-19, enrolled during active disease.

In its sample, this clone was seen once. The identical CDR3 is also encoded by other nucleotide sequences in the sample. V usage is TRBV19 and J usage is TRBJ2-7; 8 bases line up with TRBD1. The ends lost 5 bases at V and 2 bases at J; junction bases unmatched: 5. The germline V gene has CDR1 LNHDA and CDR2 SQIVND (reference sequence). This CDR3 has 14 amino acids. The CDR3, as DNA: TGTGCCAGTAGTGCCGGGACAGGTGCCTACGAGCAGTACTTC. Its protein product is CASSAGTGAYEQYF.

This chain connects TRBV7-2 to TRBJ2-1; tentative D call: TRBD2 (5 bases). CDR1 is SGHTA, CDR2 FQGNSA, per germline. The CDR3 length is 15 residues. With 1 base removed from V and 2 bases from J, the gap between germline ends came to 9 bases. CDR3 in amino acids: CASSLGVGAYNEQFF. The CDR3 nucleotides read TGTGCCAGCAGCTTAGGTGTGGGAGCCTACAATGAGCAGTTCTTC.

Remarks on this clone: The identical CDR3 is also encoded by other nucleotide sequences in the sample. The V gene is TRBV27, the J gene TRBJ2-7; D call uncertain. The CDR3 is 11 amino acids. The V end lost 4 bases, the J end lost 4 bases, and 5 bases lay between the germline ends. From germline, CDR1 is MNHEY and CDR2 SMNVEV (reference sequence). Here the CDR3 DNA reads TGTGCCAGCAGTTCCTCTTACGAGCAGTACTTC. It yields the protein CASSSSYEQYF.

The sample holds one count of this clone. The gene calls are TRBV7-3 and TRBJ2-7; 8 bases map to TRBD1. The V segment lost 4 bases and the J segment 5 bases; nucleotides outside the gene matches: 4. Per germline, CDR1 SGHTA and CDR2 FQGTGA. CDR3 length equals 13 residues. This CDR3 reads CASSYGQGDEQYF. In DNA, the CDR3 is TGTGCCAGCAGCTACGGACAGGGCGACGAGCAGTACTTC.

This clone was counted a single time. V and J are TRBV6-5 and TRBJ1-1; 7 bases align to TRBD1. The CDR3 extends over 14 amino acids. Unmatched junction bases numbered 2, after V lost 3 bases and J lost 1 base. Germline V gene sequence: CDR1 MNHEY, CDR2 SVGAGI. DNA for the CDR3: TGTGCCAGCAGTTATCCAGGGGGGAACACTGAAGCTTTCTTT. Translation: CASSYPGGNTEAFF.

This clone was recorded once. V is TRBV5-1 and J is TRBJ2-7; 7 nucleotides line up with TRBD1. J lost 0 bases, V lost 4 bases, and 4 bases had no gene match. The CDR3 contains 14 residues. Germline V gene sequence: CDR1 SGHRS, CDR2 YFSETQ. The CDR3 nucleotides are TGCGCCAGCAGCCGGGACAGAAACTCCTACGAGCAGTACTTC. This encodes CASSRDRNSYEQYF.

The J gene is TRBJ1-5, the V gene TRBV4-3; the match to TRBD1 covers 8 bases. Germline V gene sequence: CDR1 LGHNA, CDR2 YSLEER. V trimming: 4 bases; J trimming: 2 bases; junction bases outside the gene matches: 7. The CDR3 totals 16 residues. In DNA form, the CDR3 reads TGCGCCAGCAGCCCTCATCCGGGACAGGGCAATCAGCCCCAGCATTTT. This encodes CASSPHPGQGNQPQHF.

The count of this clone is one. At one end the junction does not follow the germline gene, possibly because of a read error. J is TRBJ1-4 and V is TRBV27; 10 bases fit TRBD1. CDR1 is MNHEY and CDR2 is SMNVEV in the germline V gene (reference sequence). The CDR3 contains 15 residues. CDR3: CASRGDRGRDEKLLF. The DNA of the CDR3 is TGTGCCAGCAGGGGGGACAGGGGTCGGGATGAAAAACTGCTTTTT.

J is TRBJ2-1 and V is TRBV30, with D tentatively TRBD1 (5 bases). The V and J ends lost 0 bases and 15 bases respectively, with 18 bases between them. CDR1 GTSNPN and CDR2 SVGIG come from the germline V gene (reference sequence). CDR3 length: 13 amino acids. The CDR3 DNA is TGTGCCTGGAGTGTAGGAGTGCAGGGTTGGGGGTTCTTC. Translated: CAWSVGVQGWGFF.

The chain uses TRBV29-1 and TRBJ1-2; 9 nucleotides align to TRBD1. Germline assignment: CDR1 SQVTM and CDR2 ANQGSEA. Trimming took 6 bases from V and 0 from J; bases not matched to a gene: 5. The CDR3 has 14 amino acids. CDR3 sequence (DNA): TGCAGCGTAGCCACAGGGGGCGCTAACTATGGCTACACCTTC. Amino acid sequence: CSVATGGANYGYTF. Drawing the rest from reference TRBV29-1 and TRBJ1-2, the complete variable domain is SAVISQKPSRDICQRGTSLTIQCQVDSQVTMMFWYRQQPGQSLTLIATANQGSEATYESGFVIDKFPISRPNLTFSTLTVSNMSPEDSSIYLCSVATGGANYGYTFGSGTRLTVV.